Listed here are 10 T cell receptor beta chains from one sample, sequenced in a study of graft-versus-host responses after intestinal transplantation. The protocol was immunoSEQ multiplex PCR, while the TCRdb copy is restricted to in-frame clones and leaves out a portion. Here the sample spans around 67,000 clones, under 90% being singletons. Antigens of these TCRs are unknown. Sequencing was performed on unstimulated CD4+ T cells sorted from spleen or lymph node cells, taken before transplant. These receptors originate from a human donor who was the organ donor for an intestinal transplant.

The rearrangement uses TRBV7-9 and TRBJ2-1, with 7 bases identical to TRBD1. The CDR3 spans 17 residues. The germline CDR1 and CDR2 sequences are SEHNR and FQNEAQ (reference sequence). V lost 4 bases, J lost 5 bases, and 14 bases stayed unmatched. CDR3: CASSSKGAPARDNEQFF. The CDR3 DNA reads as TGTGCCAGCAGCTCCAAGGGGGCCCCAGCGAGGGACAATGAGCAGTTCTTC.

The chain recombines TRBV5-6 with TRBJ2-7; 8 bases are a match to TRBD1. This CDR3 comprises 13 residues. Germline CDR1 SGHDT, CDR2 YYEEEE. The J segment lost 3 bases and the V segment lost 3 bases, leaving 2 bases of the junction unmatched. The CDR3 spells CASSYTGGYEQYV. The CDR3, as DNA: TGTGCCAGCAGCTACACAGGGGGCTACGAGCAGTACGTC.

The CDR3 loop is CASTKVPGQGMLQETQYF. The CDR3 DNA reads TGTGCCAGCACCAAAGTCCCGGGACAGGGAATGCTGCAAGAGACCCAGTACTTC. This chain joins TRBV5-4 and TRBJ2-5; 9 bases align to TRBD1. The CDR3 has 18 amino acids. Trimming took 6 bases from V and 2 from J; bases not matched to a gene: 17. Germline CDR1 reads SGHNT; CDR2 reads YYREEE (reference sequence).

The chain uses TRBV5-6 and TRBJ2-7; 9 positions match TRBD1. There are 14 residues in the CDR3. V gave up 3 bases and J gave up 5 bases; unmatched junction bases: 6. Germline V gene sequence: CDR1 SGHDT, CDR2 YYEEEE. The CDR3 DNA sequence: TGTGCCAGCAGCTCTACAGGGGGCGGGAACGAGCAGTACGTC. Translation: CASSSTGGGNEQYV.

The chain has TRBV6-5 and TRBJ1-6; D is perhaps TRBD1 (6 bases). V was cut by 2 bases and J by 10 bases, with 15 bases left in between. The germline V gene has CDR1 MNHEY and CDR2 SVGAGI. This CDR3 spans 15 amino acids. CDR3 region: CASSYVNSGESPLHF. CDR3 in DNA: TGTGCCAGCAGTTACGTCAATTCAGGGGAATCACCCCTCCACTTT.

The chain joins TRBV5-6 to TRBJ1-2; D unclear. Germline CDR1 SGHDT, CDR2 YYEEEE. Trimming pared 1 base from V and 5 bases from J, leaving 12 bases between. The CDR3 is 14 amino acids. Here the CDR3 reads CASSLPTVQYGYTF. The DNA of the CDR3 is TGTGCCAGCAGCTTGCCTACAGTGCAGTATGGCTACACCTTC.

This clone was observed once. V gene TRBV28 combines with J gene TRBJ1-1; D is unclear. The V gene's germline CDR1 is MDHEN and CDR2 SYDVKM. V gave up 3 bases and J gave up 3 bases, with 8 bases separating them. The CDR3 totals 13 residues. CDR3 coding DNA: TGTGCCAGCAGTTTCGAGGTGCACACTGAAGCTTTCTTT. It translates to CASSFEVHTEAFF.

The chain combines TRBV5-6 with TRBJ2-7, with D tentatively TRBD2 (5 bases). The CDR3 runs to 13 residues. Germline-derived CDR1 and CDR2 are SGHDT and YYEEEE. Trimming shortened V by 3 bases and J by 1 base, and 8 bases separated the two germline ends. CDR3 amino acids: CASSSPGSYEQYV. CDR3 nucleotides: TGTGCCAGCAGCTCACCGGGGTCCTACGAGCAGTACGTC.

The chain employs TRBV4-3 and TRBJ1-1; the D is unclear. Deletions cut 11 bases from V and 2 bases from J, with 15 bases between. The CDR3 totals 13 residues. Per germline, CDR1 LGHNA and CDR2 YSLEER. CDR3 amino acids: CAGSRRVNTEAFF. The CDR3 DNA follows: TGCGCCGGATCCCGGAGGGTAAACACTGAAGCTTTCTTT.

CDR3 sequence: CASIGRQGIEAFF. The CDR3, as DNA: TGTGCCAGCATCGGGAGGCAAGGCATTGAAGCTTTCTTT. The chain joins TRBV28 to TRBJ1-1, with no clear D. V was cut by 7 bases and J by 7 bases, with 16 bases left in between. The CDR3 has 13 amino acids. Germline-derived CDR1 and CDR2 are MDHEN and SYDVKM.